These 6 T cell receptor beta chains were sequenced from one sample in a study of cytomegalovirus exposure and HLA in healthy donors. PCR amplification relied on 60 Vbeta primers (plus 13 Jbeta primers). Sequencing used immunoSEQ multiplex PCR; TCRdb keeps in-frame clones, though not all of them. The table shows around 300,000 clones, with 84% occurring only once. The specimen was PBMCs. Receptors originate from a woman aged 40 to 49 in good health and CMV-seropositive.

Points on this clone: The sample contains more than one DNA sequence encoding this CDR3. This chain links TRBV2 with TRBJ2-7; a possible D gene is TRBD1 (5 bases). This CDR3 comprises 13 residues. Trimming took off 3 bases at V and 3 bases at J, with 9 bases between the two ends. In germline, CDR1 is SNHLY, CDR2 FYNNEI. The CDR3, as DNA: TGTGCCAGCAGTGATCAGGGAATCTACGAGCAGTACTTC. Its protein is CASSDQGIYEQYF.

V is TRBV11-3 and J is TRBJ2-6; TRBD2 aligns across 11 bases. Germline CDR1 and CDR2: SGHNT and YENEEA. The ends lost 1 base at V and 0 bases at J; junction bases unmatched: 5. This CDR3 region has 19 residues. CDR3 sequence (DNA): TGTGCCAGCAGCTTAGGGATAGCGGGAGGGTCCTCTGGGGCCAACGTCCTGACTTTC. Its protein product is CASSLGIAGGSSGANVLTF.

J is TRBJ1-1 and V is TRBV28, with D unresolved. CDR3 length: 12 residues. The V and J ends lost 3 bases and 8 bases respectively, with 10 bases between them. Germline CDR1 reads MDHEN; CDR2 reads SYDVKM. For the CDR3, the DNA is TGTGCCAGCAGTTTTCGGGGAGCAGAAGCTTTCTTT. It yields the protein CASSFRGAEAFF.

The V call is TRBV11-2, the J call TRBJ1-2; TRBD1 aligns across 7 bases. The V segment lost 2 bases and the J segment 8 bases; nucleotides outside the gene matches: 5. The CDR3 contains 13 residues. Germline CDR1 and CDR2: SGHAT and FQNNGV. The CDR3 sequence is CASSLTGARGYTF. CDR3 nucleotides: TGTGCCAGCAGCTTAACAGGGGCGCGAGGCTACACCTTC.

As regards this clone: The sample holds other DNA sequences that translate to the same CDR3. The V and J genes are TRBV29-1 and TRBJ2-1, with 7 bases identical to TRBD2. In germline, CDR1 is SQVTM, CDR2 ANQGSEA. The length of the CDR3 is 12 residues. After removal of 4 bases from V and 3 bases from J, the junction contained 0 bases not matched to a gene. The CDR3 is CSVGGGYNEQFF. The DNA for the CDR3 is TGCAGCGTTGGCGGGGGCTACAATGAGCAGTTCTTC.

This clone showed up just once. V is TRBV15 and J is TRBJ2-5; no reliable D call. CDR1 and CDR2 (germline): LNHNV, YYDKDF (reference sequence). The V gene lost 3 bases and the J gene lost 2 bases, with 7 bases spanning the gap. This CDR3 comprises 13 residues. The CDR3 DNA follows: TGTGCCACCAGCAGGGCCAAGCAAGAGACCCAGTACTTC. Translating it yields CATSRAKQETQYF. Based on the CDR3 plus reference TRBV15 and TRBJ2-5, the full variable domain is DAMVIQNPRYQVTQFGKPVTLSCSQTLNHNVMYWYQQKSSQAPKLLFHYYDKDFNNEADTPDNFQSRRPNTSFCFLDIRSPGLGDTAMYLCATSRAKQETQYFGPGTRLLVL.